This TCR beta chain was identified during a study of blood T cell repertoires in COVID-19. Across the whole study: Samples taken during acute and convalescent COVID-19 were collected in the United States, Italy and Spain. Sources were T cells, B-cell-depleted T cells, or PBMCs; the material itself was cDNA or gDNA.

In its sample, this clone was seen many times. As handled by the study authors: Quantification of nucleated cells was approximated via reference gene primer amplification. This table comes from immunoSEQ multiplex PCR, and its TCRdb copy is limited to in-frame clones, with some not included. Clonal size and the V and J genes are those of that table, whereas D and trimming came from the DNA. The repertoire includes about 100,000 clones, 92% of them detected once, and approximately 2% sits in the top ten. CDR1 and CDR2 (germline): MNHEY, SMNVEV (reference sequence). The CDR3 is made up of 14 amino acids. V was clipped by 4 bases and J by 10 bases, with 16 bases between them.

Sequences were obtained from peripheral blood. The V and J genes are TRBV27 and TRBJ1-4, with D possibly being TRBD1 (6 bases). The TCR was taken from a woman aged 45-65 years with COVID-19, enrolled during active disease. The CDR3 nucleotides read TGTGCCAGCAGTTCGGACAGCGATCGGGGAAAACTGTTTTTT. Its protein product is CASSSDSDRGKLFF.